This TCR beta chain was sequenced for a study of cytomegalovirus exposure and HLA in healthy donors. PCR amplification relied on 60 Vbeta primers (plus 13 Jbeta primers). Per the authors' pipeline: Later, an analysis found roughly 80 million unique TCR beta chains, and roughly 10 million of these were shared. The table came from immunoSEQ multiplex PCR; TCRdb's copy has only in-frame clones and leaves some out. The DNA was the basis for D and trimming; V, J and clone size are from that table. The sample includes about 100,000 clones, over 65% of them seen just once. A note on this clone: No antigen is known for it.

Study-level points and caveats: The authors confirmed in vitro that a few CMV-associated chains were specific for CMV antigens.

The sequencing input was PBMCs. This receptor was obtained from a female donor in good health and CMV-seropositive.

CDR3 loop: CASSPTSGLAGEETQYF. The CDR3, as DNA: TGCGCCAGCAGCCCAACTTCGGGACTAGCGGGAGAAGAGACCCAGTACTTC. V and J are TRBV4-1 and TRBJ2-5; TRBD2 aligns across 14 bases. Germline trimming cut 4 bases from V and 3 bases from J; bases unmatched to any gene: 7. CDR1 MGHRA and CDR2 YSYEKL come from the germline V gene. The CDR3 contains 17 residues.